The 22 T cell receptor beta chains below all came from one sample that was sequenced in a study of blood T cell repertoires in COVID-19. The data were produced by immunoSEQ multiplex PCR, yet TCRdb's version contains in-frame clones alone and is incomplete. The table has under 300,000 clones, around 90% seen once. The sample comprised PBMCs or T cells enriched from blood (not recorded which). The receptors derive from a woman in her 40s who had recovered from COVID-19.

This rearrangement joins TRBV27 to TRBJ2-6; 7 bases line up with TRBD2. This CDR3 region has 14 residues. Germline V lookup: CDR1 MNHEY, CDR2 SMNVEV (reference sequence). With V trimmed by 6 bases and J by 3 bases, 2 bases remained unmatched. CDR3 DNA: TGTGCCAGCAGAGGACTAGGTGGGGCCAACGTCCTGACTTTC. It translates to CASRGLGGANVLTF.

V is TRBV2 and J is TRBJ1-1; D gene unclear. The CDR3 consists of 13 residues. V lost 10 bases and J lost 1, with 13 bases in between. Looked up from germline, CDR1 is SNHLY and CDR2 is FYNNEI. CDR3 protein: CATMRYPNTEAFF. The CDR3 region has the DNA TGTGCCACCATGCGCTATCCGAACACTGAAGCTTTCTTT.

The chain recombines TRBV2 with TRBJ2-1; D remains unclear. CDR1 is SNHLY and CDR2 is FYNNEI in the germline V gene. V was shortened by 7 bases and J by 5 bases, with 6 bases between the two germline ends. This CDR3 has 11 amino acids. CDR3 nucleotides: TGTGCCAGCAACTTACACAATGAGCAGTTCTTC. It specifies CASNLHNEQFF.

The chain carries TRBV4-3 and TRBJ1-4; D is undetermined. The germline CDR1 and CDR2 sequences are LGHNA and YSLEER. Trimming took 2 bases from V and 8 from J, leaving 21 bases between them. The CDR3 is 17 residues long. This CDR3 is CASSQIPRGAGREKLFF. CDR3 coding DNA: TGCGCCAGCAGCCAAATCCCCCGGGGAGCCGGGAGGGAAAAACTGTTTTTT.

The J gene is TRBJ2-3, the V gene TRBV24-1, with TRBD2 as a possible D gene (6 bases). V gave up 5 bases and J gave up 0 bases, with 8 bases separating them. Germline CDR1 KGHDR, CDR2 SFDVKD. The length of the CDR3 is 14 residues. The DNA for the CDR3 is TGTGCCACCAGTGCGGGGGAAAGCACAGATACGCAGTATTTT. Its translation is CATSAGESTDTQYF.

This rearrangement joins TRBV19 to TRBJ2-7; D is possibly TRBD2 (5 bases). Per germline, CDR1 LNHDA and CDR2 SQIVND (reference sequence). This CDR3 is 16 amino acids long. V was clipped by 0 bases and J by 6 bases, with 18 bases between them. The CDR3 reads CASSIDSGRRIGEQYF. Written as DNA, the CDR3 is TGTGCCAGTAGTATAGACAGCGGACGGAGAATTGGCGAGCAGTACTTC.

This chain uses TRBV5-1 with TRBJ1-2; TRBD1 is a possible D gene (6 bases). V lost 4 bases and J lost 7, with 14 bases in between. Germline CDR1 reads SGHRS; CDR2 reads YFSETQ. CDR3 size: 13 residues. The CDR3 protein is CASSVRDTGGYTF. The CDR3 DNA is TGCGCCAGCAGCGTCCGGGACACCGGTGGCTACACCTTC.

The chain recombines TRBV7-2 with TRBJ1-1, with D perhaps TRBD1 (5 bases). CDR1 SGHTA and CDR2 FQGNSA come from the germline V gene. The CDR3 extends over 14 amino acids. V was shortened by 3 bases and J by 3 bases, with 11 bases between the two germline ends. The DNA of the CDR3 is TGTGCCAGCAGCTTTTCGACAGCTCACACTGAAGCTTTCTTT. This sequence encodes CASSFSTAHTEAFF. Complete variable domain (other parts from reference TRBV7-2 and TRBJ1-1): GAGVSQSPSNKVTEKGKDVELRCDPISGHTALYWYRQSLGQGLEFLIYFQGNSAPDKSGLPSDRFSAERTGGSVSTLTIQRTQQEDSAVYLCASSFSTAHTEAFFGQGTRLTVV.

The J gene is TRBJ1-2, the V gene TRBV30, with D perhaps matching TRBD1 (5 bases). The CDR3 is 11 residues long. Trimming took off 4 bases at V and 6 bases at J, with 9 bases between the two ends. The germline gives CDR1 GTSNPN, CDR2 SVGIG (reference sequence). Here the CDR3 DNA reads TGTGCCTGGACAGGGTTGGATGGCTACACCTTC. Translating it yields CAWTGLDGYTF.

The V and J genes are TRBV29-1 and TRBJ2-7; TRBD1 agrees at 9 bases. From germline, CDR1 is SQVTM and CDR2 ANQGSEA. The J segment lost 3 bases and the V segment lost 5 bases, leaving 2 bases of the junction unmatched. The CDR3 covers 12 residues. CDR3 residues: CSVRTGDYEQYF. The CDR3, as DNA: TGCAGCGTTCGGACAGGGGACTACGAGCAGTACTTC.

The chain employs TRBV5-1 and TRBJ2-3; 7 nucleotides line up with TRBD1. Germline V gene lookup returns CDR1 SGHRS and CDR2 YFSETQ. The V segment lost 6 bases and the J segment 4 bases; nucleotides outside the gene matches: 8. This CDR3 has 14 amino acids. The CDR3 sequence: CASKGATGPDTQYF. In DNA form, the CDR3 reads TGCGCCAGCAAAGGAGCGACAGGGCCAGATACGCAGTATTTT. The variable domain in full, completed from reference TRBV5-1 and TRBJ2-3, reads KAGVTQTPRYLIKTRGQQVTLSCSPISGHRSVSWYQQTPGQGLQFLFEYFSETQRNKGNFPGRFSGRQFSNSRSEMNVSTLELGDSALYLCASKGATGPDTQYFGPGTRLTVL.

The chain recombines TRBV4-1 with TRBJ2-7, with D possibly being TRBD2 (6 bases). CDR3 length equals 15 residues. V was trimmed by 0 bases and J by 0 bases, leaving 9 bases between them. Germline CDR1 reads MGHRA; CDR2 reads YSYEKL. The CDR3 coding sequence is TGCGCCAGCAGCCAAGATCTAGCGAGCTCCTACGAGCAGTACTTC. It specifies CASSQDLASSYEQYF.

The chain joins TRBV12-3 or TRBV12-4 to TRBJ1-5; a weak D match, TRBD1 (5 bases). This CDR3 region has 13 residues. The ends were cut back, 3 bases at V and 7 bases at J, with 10 bases in the middle. CDR3 loop: CASSFAWGQPQHF. CDR3 bases: TGTGCCAGCAGTTTTGCGTGGGGCCAGCCCCAGCATTTT.

The rearrangement links TRBV27 to TRBJ2-5; no definite D call. Trimming pared 4 bases from V and 5 bases from J, leaving 14 bases between. CDR3 length: 14 amino acids. Germline values: CDR1 MNHEY, CDR2 SMNVEV (reference sequence). The chain's CDR3 is CASSSTLPPETQYF. CDR3 in DNA: TGTGCCAGCAGTTCCACCCTACCGCCGGAGACCCAGTACTTC.

The J gene is TRBJ2-7, the V gene TRBV10-3, with TRBD1 as a possible D gene (5 bases). CDR1 ENHRY and CDR2 SYGVKD come from the germline V gene. The CDR3 sequence is 13 residues long. V was shortened by 3 bases and J by 5 bases, with 11 bases between the two germline ends. The CDR3 here is CAISDRVRDEQYF. The CDR3 region has the DNA TGTGCCATCAGTGACAGGGTTCGAGACGAGCAGTACTTC.

The CDR3 is CASSLAGDDYGYTF. The DNA of the CDR3 is TGCGCCAGCAGCTTGGCGGGGGACGACTATGGCTACACCTTC. The chain couples TRBV5-1 to TRBJ1-2; D might be TRBD1 (5 bases). Trimming pared 0 bases from V and 3 bases from J, leaving 9 bases between. The CDR3 loop spans 14 amino acids. CDR1 and CDR2 (germline): SGHRS, YFSETQ.

The chain is built from TRBV6-5 and TRBJ2-2; 7 bases line up with TRBD2. With V trimmed by 5 bases and J by 2 bases, 5 bases remained unmatched. The CDR3 consists of 15 residues. The V gene's germline CDR1 is MNHEY and CDR2 SVGAGI. CDR3 in DNA: TGTGCCAGCAGTATAAGCGGGACTAACACCGGGGAGCTGTTTTTT. This encodes CASSISGTNTGELFF.

V gene TRBV29-1 combines with J gene TRBJ2-7; 10 bases are a match to TRBD2. Looked up from germline, CDR1 is SQVTM and CDR2 is ANQGSEA. The CDR3 covers 15 residues. V shed 3 bases and J 0 bases; nucleotides not matched to a gene: 5. The CDR3 loop reads CSVDSQREGSYEQYF. The CDR3, as DNA: TGCAGCGTTGATTCACAGCGGGAGGGCTCCTACGAGCAGTACTTC.

The rearrangement uses TRBV5-1 and TRBJ1-1, with unresolved D. Per the germline V gene, CDR1 is SGHRS and CDR2 is YFSETQ. V lost 5 bases to trimming and J lost 2 bases, with 10 bases between them. The CDR3 spans 13 residues. CDR3 loop: CASRRGPNTEAFF. DNA of the CDR3: TGCGCCAGCAGGCGGGGTCCAAACACTGAAGCTTTCTTT.

The CDR3: CASSYRGRVGNTIYF. The CDR3 DNA reads as TGTGCCAGCAGCTACAGGGGGCGCGTCGGAAACACCATATATTTT. The chain couples TRBV11-2 to TRBJ1-3; 9 nucleotides align to TRBD1. V was pared by 4 bases and J by 4 bases, with 5 bases of the junction left unmatched. Germline V gene lookup returns CDR1 SGHAT and CDR2 FQNNGV. This CDR3 region has 15 residues.

This clone was observed a handful of times. The rearrangement links TRBV28 to TRBJ2-5; D unresolved. The CDR3 spans 14 residues. Germline loops: CDR1 MDHEN, CDR2 SYDVKM. V was trimmed by 6 bases and J by 5 bases, leaving 16 bases between them. The CDR3 DNA reads TGTGCCAGCAGGACCCCTGGCGAGGTGGAGACCCAGTACTTC. Translated: CASRTPGEVETQYF.

This clone was found once. The chain links TRBV27 to TRBJ1-1; 8 bases match TRBD1. Germline lookup yields CDR1 MNHEY and CDR2 SMNVEV (reference sequence). The V segment lost 4 bases and the J segment 8 bases; nucleotides outside the gene matches: 3. This CDR3 is built from 12 residues. The CDR3 loop is CASSSQGAEAFF. The DNA for the CDR3 is TGTGCCAGCAGTTCTCAGGGGGCGGAAGCTTTCTTT.